This TCR beta chain was captured in a study of a mutant IDH1 vaccine in newly diagnosed glioma. Overall study: The initiation of vaccination occurred 4-6 weeks after radiotherapy alone, or with temozolomide cycles. Treatment recipients were about 62% male and about 40% female, and their mean age was approximately 43 years. Study-level results: Pseudoprogression seemed unlinked to shifts in top peripheral T cell clonotypes. Patients mounted vaccine-induced immune responses in just over 90% of cases.

The sample's time point: week 11, during vaccination. It was 300 ug of mutant IDH1 20-mer peptide that made up each vaccine dose, given with topical imiquimod. Using immunoSEQ multiplex PCR, the repertoire was profiled, and TCRdb retains in-frame clones only, with some absent. The data show over 60,000 clones, approximately 90% seen once. A word on this clone: Its antigen is currently unknown.

Germline loops: CDR1 SNHLY, CDR2 FYNNEI. The CDR3 is 16 amino acids. The V gene end was trimmed by 4 bases and the J gene end by 5 bases; junction bases not matched to a gene: 6. The sequence was obtained from a man between 35 and 55 years old with glioma. Specimen: PBMCs, collected from a glioma patient whose treatment included an IDH1 peptide vaccine. J is TRBJ1-5 and V is TRBV2, with TRBD1 identical over 12 bases. This chain's CDR3 is CASSGSGQGADQPQHF. CDR3 DNA: TGTGCCAGCAGTGGTTCGGGACAGGGGGCTGATCAGCCCCAGCATTTT.